The 16 T cell receptor beta chains in this list originate from one sample, sequenced in a study of CD8+ T cells in alopecia areata. Extracted RNA was reverse transcribed, and the resulting cDNA served as sequencing template. Sequenced by immunoSEQ multiplex PCR; TCRdb stores in-frame clones only, minus some. The sample shows 130,000 to 150,000 clones, more than 40% of them seen only once. Material for sequencing was CD4+ T cells sorted from blood. These receptors were collected from a human donor with alopecia areata.

This clone has a handful of counts. The chain is built from TRBV14 and TRBJ2-1; D may be TRBD2 (5 bases). The V and J ends lost 4 bases and 5 bases respectively, with 12 bases between them. The CDR3 has 14 amino acids. The germline V gene has CDR1 SGHDN and CDR2 FVKESK. The CDR3 is CASSPTTGNNEQFF. CDR3 coding DNA: TGTGCCAGCAGCCCTACGACGGGGAACAATGAGCAGTTCTTC.

The chain joins TRBV5-1 to TRBJ2-7, with TRBD1 as a possible D gene (6 bases). The germline V and J ends were trimmed by 0 bases and 6 bases, with 13 bases remaining between them. In germline, CDR1 is SGHRS, CDR2 YFSETQ. The CDR3 is made up of 14 amino acids. CDR3 region: CASSLVLQGFEQYF. CDR3 DNA: TGCGCCAGCAGCTTGGTGCTCCAGGGGTTCGAGCAGTACTTC.

In this sample, this clone turned up a few times. CDR3 sequence reads: CASSQDRDRGYGYTF. CDR3 in DNA: TGCGCCAGCAGCCAAGATAGGGACCGGGGATATGGCTACACCTTC. The chain couples TRBV4-1 to TRBJ1-2, with TRBD1 as a possible D gene (5 bases). V shed 0 bases and J shed 5 bases, with 13 bases lying between them. Germline V gives CDR1 MGHRA, CDR2 YSYEKL. This CDR3 region has 15 residues.

The genes are TRBV5-4 and TRBJ2-7; 7 bases are a match to TRBD1. CDR1 and CDR2 from the germline V gene are SGHNT and YYREEE (reference sequence). V shed 4 bases, J shed 0 bases, and the junction held 4 bases outside the gene matches. This CDR3 contains 14 residues. The CDR3 nucleotides are TGTGCCAGCAGCCGAGACAGGGCCTCCTACGAGCAGTACTTC. It specifies CASSRDRASYEQYF. The whole variable domain, filled in from reference TRBV5-4 and TRBJ2-7, reads ETGVTQSPTHLIKTRGQQVTLRCSSQSGHNTVSWYQQALGQGPQFIFQYYREEENGRGNFPPRFSGLQFPNYSSELNVNALELDDSALYLCASSRDRASYEQYFGPGTRLTVT.

The V and J genes are TRBV9 and TRBJ2-1; D remains ambiguous. Between the trimmed V and J ends, which lost 4 bases and 6 bases, there was a span of 17 bases. Germline assignment: CDR1 SGDLS and CDR2 YYNGEE. The CDR3 has 15 amino acids. CDR3 DNA sequence: TGTGCCAGCAGCCCCGGACCTGTGTTTTTCAATGAGCAGTTCTTC. It specifies CASSPGPVFFNEQFF.

This clone was observed a few times. The genes are TRBV5-1 and TRBJ1-1, with D unclear. The CDR3 spans 12 residues. The V gene lost 0 bases and the J gene lost 7 bases, with 7 bases spanning the gap. The V gene's germline CDR1 is SGHRS and CDR2 YFSETQ. The CDR3 protein is CASSLGRDEAFF. The CDR3 DNA follows: TGCGCCAGCAGCTTGGGTAGGGATGAAGCTTTCTTT.

A few counts support this clone. The V gene is TRBV29-1, the J gene TRBJ2-3, with D perhaps matching TRBD2 (5 bases). The CDR3 spans 13 residues. CDR1 and CDR2 from the germline V gene are SQVTM and ANQGSEA. With 5 bases removed from V and 4 bases from J, the gap between germline ends came to 13 bases. CDR3 DNA sequence: TGCAGCGTTAGTGCACTAGTTCCAGATACGCAGTATTTT. This gives the protein CSVSALVPDTQYF.

The chain joins TRBV30 to TRBJ2-3; D might be TRBD2 (6 bases). Germline CDR1 reads GTSNPN; CDR2 reads SVGIG (reference sequence). The CDR3 length is 15 residues. Trimming removed 2 bases from V and 4 bases from J, with 16 bases in between. The CDR3 is CAWSQGRRGSDTQYF. In nucleotides, the CDR3 is TGTGCCTGGAGTCAGGGACGTCGGGGGTCAGATACGCAGTATTTT.

This clone was seen a few times. The DNA for the CDR3 is TGCGCCAGCAGCCAAGATACTTCTCGGACAGATACGCAGTATTTT. As protein: CASSQDTSRTDTQYF. The gene calls are TRBV4-1 and TRBJ2-3; D is unclear. The CDR3 runs to 15 residues. V lost 0 bases to trimming and J lost 3 bases, with 10 bases between them. Germline assignment: CDR1 MGHRA and CDR2 YSYEKL.

This sequence joins TRBV5-6 and TRBJ2-7; D call uncertain. In germline, CDR1 is SGHDT, CDR2 YYEEEE. V gave up 4 bases and J gave up 5 bases, with 16 bases separating them. The CDR3 loop spans 14 amino acids. The CDR3 here is CASSVGLRVHEQYF. CDR3 sequence (DNA): TGTGCCAGCAGCGTAGGGCTTCGCGTCCACGAGCAGTACTTC.

This rearrangement joins TRBV25-1 to TRBJ1-2, with D hard to call. Germline lookup yields CDR1 MGHDK and CDR2 SYGVNS. This CDR3 is built from 14 residues. V shed 3 bases and J shed 5 bases, with 13 bases lying between them. CDR3 loop: CASSEETGGYGYTF. In DNA, the CDR3 is TGTGCCAGCAGTGAGGAGACGGGAGGGTATGGCTACACCTTC.

Here the CDR3 DNA reads TGTGCCAGCAGTTATCGAGACTCAGATGGCTACACCTTC. It encodes CASSYRDSDGYTF. The V call is TRBV6-6, the J call TRBJ1-2; D ambiguous. The CDR3 is made up of 13 amino acids. V lost 3 bases, J lost 6 bases, and 11 bases lay in between. The germline V gene encodes CDR1 MNHNY and CDR2 SVGAGI (reference sequence).

The V gene is TRBV30, the J gene TRBJ1-2; TRBD1 is a possible D gene (5 bases). The CDR3 totals 12 residues. In germline, CDR1 is GTSNPN, CDR2 SVGIG (reference sequence). V was trimmed by 1 base and J by 8 bases, leaving 11 bases between them. CDR3 sequence reads: CAWSEPGRGYTF. The CDR3 DNA sequence: TGTGCCTGGAGTGAGCCGGGGCGAGGCTACACCTTC.

This sequence joins TRBV29-1 and TRBJ2-1; D gene unclear. The V end lost 5 bases, the J end lost 3 bases, and 14 bases lay between the germline ends. CDR3 length equals 14 residues. CDR1 is SQVTM and CDR2 is ANQGSEA in the germline V gene. CDR3 DNA sequence: TGCAGCGTTCCTGGGGAAGACCTCTACAATGAGCAGTTCTTC. This translates into CSVPGEDLYNEQFF.

V gene TRBV5-8 combines with J gene TRBJ1-4; a possible D gene is TRBD1 (6 bases). Germline V gives CDR1 SGHTS, CDR2 YDEGEE. Trimming took 2 bases from V and 4 from J, leaving 12 bases between them. CDR3 length: 15 amino acids. CDR3 nucleotide sequence: TGTGCCAGCAGCTTTTGGGGACAACTTAATGAAAAACTGTTTTTT. This encodes CASSFWGQLNEKLFF.

This chain uses TRBV27 with TRBJ1-4; the D is unclear. The germline V gene encodes CDR1 MNHEY and CDR2 SMNVEV (reference sequence). The CDR3 has 14 amino acids. V shed 1 base and J shed 7 bases, with 10 bases lying between them. CDR3 sequence (DNA): TGTGCCAGCAGTTTATTGAGGGAGTCTGAAAAACTGTTTTTT. Residues: CASSLLRESEKLFF.